A selection of T cell receptor beta chains follows, all from one sample in a study of T cell responses to AZD1222 COVID-19 vaccine. The data were produced by immunoSEQ multiplex PCR, yet TCRdb's version contains in-frame clones alone and is incomplete. The top ten hold around a tenth of the sample, which has 170,000 or so clones, around 88% seen once. The specimen comprised peripheral blood, sampled 28 days after the second AZD1222 dose. The receptors originated from an adult who received the AZD1222 COVID-19 vaccine. Both conserved end residues are part of each CDR3. Fields, in order: clone size, D gene, J gene, V gene, CDR3 protein, CDR3 DNA. The D gene is left open where the match is weak. Clone size is shown for a subset of rows, as once, few, many or a class of expanded clone.

NA NA TRBJ2-7 TRBV9 CASSVRGGISYEQYF TGTGCCAGCAGCGTCAGGGGAGGTATCTCCTACGAGCAGTACTTC
NA NA TRBJ2-5 TRBV14 CASSQWGSQETQYF TGTGCCAGCAGCCAATGGGGGTCCCAAGAGACCCAGTACTTC
NA NA TRBJ2-7 TRBV3-1/TRBV3-2 CACSRSVSYEQYF TGTGCCTGCAGTAGGTCTGTCTCCTACGAGCAGTACTTC
NA TRBD1 TRBJ1-2 TRBV28 CASSLPGQGRGYTF TGTGCCAGCAGTCTGCCGGGACAGGGAAGGGGCTACACCTTC
NA NA TRBJ1-4 TRBV12-3/TRBV12-4 CASRGPGRKLFF TGTGCCAGCAGGGGCCCCGGCCGAAAACTGTTTTTT
few NA TRBJ1-1 TRBV12-3/TRBV12-4 CASREGSYTEAFF TGTGCCAGCAGGGAAGGGAGTTACACTGAAGCTTTCTTT
NA NA TRBJ2-5 TRBV4-2 CASSQDQETQYF TGTGCCAGCAGCCAAGATCAGGAGACCCAGTACTTC
NA TRBD1 TRBJ1-5 TRBV20-1 CSASRRGPYQPQHF TGCAGTGCTAGTCGCAGGGGGCCCTATCAGCCCCAGCATTTT
NA NA TRBJ1-6 TRBV28 CASRINNSPLHF TGTGCCAGCAGAATCAATAATTCACCCCTCCACTTT
few TRBD1 TRBJ1-4 TRBV5-1 CASSLLQGINEKLFF TGCGCCAGCAGCCTCCTACAGGGGATTAATGAAAAACTGTTTTTT
NA TRBD2 TRBJ2-7 TRBV7-9 CASSSGGLATYEQYF TGTGCCAGCAGCTCTGGGGGACTAGCGACCTACGAGCAGTACTTC
NA NA TRBJ2-3 TRBV11-2 CASSPGRVPTSTDTQYF TGTGCCAGCAGCCCTGGGCGGGTGCCGACTAGCACAGATACGCAGTATTTT
NA TRBD2 TRBJ2-5 TRBV5-4 CASSSARAGAYQETQYF TGTGCCAGCAGCTCTGCCCGAGCGGGGGCGTACCAAGAGACCCAGTACTTC
NA TRBD1 TRBJ1-2 TRBV7-9 CASSLSFGTALWTRSGYTF TGTGCCAGCAGCTTGTCCTTCGGGACAGCGCTATGGACCCGGAGTGGCTACACCTTC
few TRBD1 TRBJ1-1 TRBV6-2/TRBV6-3 CASSYSLTGGGWATEAFF TGTGCCAGCAGTTACTCTCTGACAGGGGGCGGCTGGGCCACTGAAGCTTTCTTT
NA TRBD1 TRBJ1-6 TRBV9 CASSFSGTGNRNSPLHF TGTGCCAGCAGCTTCTCCGGGACAGGGAATCGAAATTCACCCCTCCACTTT
NA TRBD1 TRBJ2-3 TRBV11-2 CASSLTRTGSDTQYF TGTGCCAGCAGCCTTACAAGGACAGGTTCCGATACGCAGTATTTT
NA TRBD1 TRBJ2-7 TRBV3-1/TRBV3-2 CASSQTGNEQYF TGTGCCAGCAGCCAGACAGGGAACGAGCAGTACTTC
NA NA TRBJ2-2 TRBV4-2 CASSQLTRGELFF TGTGCCAGCAGCCAACTGACGAGGGGGGAGCTGTTTTTT
NA TRBD1 TRBJ1-6 TRBV5-4 CASSLWDRSNSYNSPLHF TGTGCCAGCAGCTTGTGGGACAGGTCCAACTCCTATAATTCACCCCTCCACTTT
NA TRBD1 TRBJ1-3 TRBV7-9 CASSLARTGPSGNTIYF TGTGCCAGCAGCTTAGCCCGGACAGGGCCCTCTGGAAACACCATATATTTT
NA NA TRBJ2-4 TRBV3-1/TRBV3-2 CASSQVPEDIQYF TGTGCCAGCAGCCAAGTTCCAGAGGACATTCAGTACTTC
NA TRBD1 TRBJ1-2 TRBV5-1 CASSQGVDYGYTF TGCGCCAGCAGCCAGGGGGTCGACTATGGCTACACCTTC
once NA TRBJ1-3 TRBV19 CASSGTAGNTIYF TGTGCCAGTAGTGGGACGGCGGGAAACACCATATATTTT
NA NA TRBJ2-1 TRBV12-3/TRBV12-4 CASSLSAGWQFF TGTGCCAGCAGTTTAAGCGCCGGGTGGCAGTTCTTC
NA TRBD1 TRBJ2-7 TRBV6-5 CASSQTGGDEQYF TGTGCCAGCAGTCAGACAGGGGGCGACGAGCAGTACTTC
NA NA TRBJ1-1 TRBV29-1 CSVVETTEAFF TGCAGCGTTGTCGAGACGACGGAAGCTTTCTTT
NA TRBD2 TRBJ2-1 TRBV28 CASGGVTYNEQFF TGTGCCAGCGGGGGGGTCACCTACAATGAGCAGTTCTTC
many NA TRBJ2-2 TRBV6-4 CASSDRDNTGELFF TGTGCCAGCAGTGACCGGGACAACACCGGGGAGCTGTTTTTT
NA NA TRBJ1-1 TRBV19 CASSIDYYTEAFF TGTGCCAGTAGTATAGACTACTACACTGAAGCTTTCTTT
once NA TRBJ2-7 TRBV28 CASSSPEGGFSSYEQYF TGTGCCAGCAGTTCCCCCGAGGGGGGGTTCAGCTCCTACGAGCAGTACTTC
NA NA TRBJ2-1 TRBV14 CASSQVQGNNEQFF TGTGCCAGCAGCCAGGTCCAGGGTAACAATGAGCAGTTCTTC
NA NA TRBJ1-1 TRBV5-5 CASSLAAVANTEAFF TGTGCCAGCAGCTTGGCGGCGGTAGCGAACACTGAAGCTTTCTTT
NA TRBD2 TRBJ2-2 TRBV5-1 CASRLYGGATGELFF TGCGCCAGCAGACTTTACGGGGGGGCAACCGGGGAGCTGTTTTTT
many NA TRBJ2-7 TRBV3-1/TRBV3-2 CASSQADKTYEQYF TGTGCCAGCAGCCAAGCCGACAAAACCTACGAGCAGTACTTC